These 29 T cell receptor beta chains were sequenced from one sample in a study of blood T cell repertoires in COVID-19. Profiling relied on immunoSEQ multiplex PCR, and the TCRdb table lists in-frame clones only, not all of them. The sample has about 84,000 clones, 70% to 75% seen once. The sample consisted of peripheral blood. All receptors derive from a man aged 50 or older with active or convalescent COVID-19.

The V and J genes are TRBV20-1 and TRBJ1-2, with D unclear. Germline V gives CDR1 DFQATT, CDR2 SNEGSKA (reference sequence). Trimming shortened V by 1 base and J by 7 bases, and 7 bases separated the two germline ends. This CDR3 has 11 amino acids. CDR3 sequence: CSARGALGYTF. In nucleotides, the CDR3 is TGCAGTGCTAGAGGGGCGCTTGGCTACACCTTC.

The chain joins TRBV7-2 to TRBJ1-1, with 12 bases fitting TRBD1. Losses at the gene ends were 6 bases for V and 7 bases for J; bases not matched to a gene: 9. Per the germline V gene, CDR1 is SGHTA and CDR2 is FQGNSA. The CDR3 loop spans 15 amino acids. The CDR3 protein is CASRLGGQGAGEAFF. CDR3 DNA: TGTGCCAGCAGACTAGGGGGACAGGGGGCTGGTGAAGCTTTCTTT.

The chain has TRBV7-2 and TRBJ2-4; 9 nucleotides line up with TRBD1. V lost 5 bases and J lost 2; bases outside the gene matches: 7. CDR1 is SGHTA, CDR2 FQGNSA, per germline. The CDR3 is made up of 16 amino acids. The CDR3 DNA reads as TGTGCCAGCAGCCCCGGGACAGGGAAGACCAAAAACATTCAGTACTTC. Protein sequence: CASSPGTGKTKNIQYF.

This clone was counted only a few times. V and J are TRBV30 and TRBJ2-3; possibly TRBD1 for D (5 bases). The CDR3 totals 13 residues. Trimming shortened V by 3 bases and J by 5 bases, and 12 bases separated the two germline ends. In germline, CDR1 is GTSNPN, CDR2 SVGIG (reference sequence). As DNA, the CDR3 is TGTGCCTGGAGCCCTGACGACAGAGATACGCAGTATTTT. Amino acid sequence: CAWSPDDRDTQYF.

This chain links TRBV5-5 with TRBJ2-3, with unresolved D. Trimming stripped 1 base from V and 4 bases from J, with 10 bases between. The V gene's germline CDR1 is SGHKS and CDR2 YYEKEE (reference sequence). This CDR3 contains 14 residues. CDR3 region: CASSLSTAADTQYF. The CDR3 DNA reads TGTGCCAGCAGCTTGTCTACCGCGGCAGATACGCAGTATTTT.

This chain joins TRBV7-2 and TRBJ1-3, with a possible D match to TRBD1 (5 bases). Trimming pared 4 bases from V and 3 bases from J, leaving 13 bases between. The CDR3 runs to 15 residues. The germline CDR1 and CDR2 sequences are SGHTA and FQGNSA. The CDR3 region has the DNA TGTGCCAGCAGCTGGGCCGGGGGTGTTGGAAACACCATATATTTT. Residues: CASSWAGGVGNTIYF.

The chain combines TRBV29-1 with TRBJ2-1, with TRBD1 matching over 10 bases. Trimming at V came to 8 bases and at J to 5 bases, leaving 6 bases not matched to a gene. The CDR3 totals 13 residues. Germline values: CDR1 SQVTM, CDR2 ANQGSEA. CDR3 in DNA: TGCAGCACTCGACAGGGGGCTAACAATGAGCAGTTCTTC. This gives the protein CSTRQGANNEQFF.

The genes are TRBV12-5 and TRBJ2-1; TRBD2 matches 9 bases. The CDR3 totals 16 residues. CDR1 and CDR2 (germline): LGHNT, FRNRAP. The junction had 9 bases not matched to a gene; V was cut back by 0 bases and J by 9 bases. In nucleotides, the CDR3 is TGTGCTAGTGGTTTGGTACTGGAGCGGGGGGCGGGTGAGCAGTTCTTC. This codes for CASGLVLERGAGEQFF.

This clone has a handful of counts. The chain links TRBV29-1 to TRBJ1-1; D remains ambiguous. The V gene lost 4 bases and the J gene lost 1 base, with 10 bases spanning the gap. From germline, CDR1 is SQVTM and CDR2 ANQGSEA. The CDR3 extends over 13 amino acids. CDR3 sequence: CSVGATGNTEAFF. The DNA for the CDR3 is TGCAGCGTTGGGGCTACTGGGAACACTGAAGCTTTCTTT.

This chain links TRBV18 with TRBJ2-2; 9 positions match TRBD1. CDR3 length: 15 amino acids. Germline CDR1 KGHSH, CDR2 LQKENI. J lost 5 bases, V lost 3 bases, and 4 bases had no gene match. The CDR3 is CASSPWTGETGELFF. The CDR3 DNA reads TGTGCCAGCTCACCTTGGACAGGGGAGACCGGGGAGCTGTTTTTT.

The chain uses TRBV5-5 and TRBJ2-7; 9 bases line up with TRBD2. This CDR3 contains 15 residues. Germline CDR1 and CDR2: SGHKS and YYEKEE (reference sequence). The junction had 5 bases not matched to a gene; V was cut back by 0 bases and J by 4 bases. The chain's CDR3 is CASSLDGGGAYEQYF. The CDR3 nucleotides are TGTGCCAGCAGCTTGGATGGCGGGGGGGCTTACGAGCAGTACTTC.

The V and J genes are TRBV19 and TRBJ1-3; D not certain. With 7 bases removed from V and 2 bases from J, the gap between germline ends came to 18 bases. CDR1 and CDR2 from the germline V gene are LNHDA and SQIVND (reference sequence). The CDR3 length is 16 residues. CDR3 loop: CASTLTGSLTGNTIYF. In DNA form, the CDR3 reads TGTGCCAGTACCCTGACGGGGTCTTTAACTGGAAACACCATATATTTT.

This clone is termed medium-sized. V and J are TRBV19 and TRBJ2-1; 7 bases are shared with TRBD1. This CDR3 is built from 13 residues. Germline CDR1 is LNHDA and CDR2 is SQIVND (reference sequence). V lost 5 bases, J lost 9 bases, and 7 bases stayed unmatched. CDR3 region: CASSPGGGGEQFF. CDR3 in DNA: TGTGCCAGTAGTCCAGGGGGTGGGGGTGAGCAGTTCTTC.

The rearrangement uses TRBV10-3 and TRBJ2-5; D is undetermined. CDR3 size: 13 residues. Per the germline V gene, CDR1 is ENHRY and CDR2 is SYGVKD. Trimming stripped 11 bases from V and 1 base from J, with 14 bases between. This CDR3 is CASVKAIQETQYF. The CDR3 bases are TGTGCCTCCGTGAAAGCTATCCAAGAGACCCAGTACTTC.

This chain links TRBV30 with TRBJ1-1; the D is unclear. V lost 8 bases, J lost 1 base, and 11 bases lay in between. Germline V gives CDR1 GTSNPN, CDR2 SVGIG (reference sequence). This CDR3 is 12 amino acids long. CDR3 loop: CAGRSPNTEAFF. DNA of the CDR3: TGTGCCGGGCGCAGTCCGAACACTGAAGCTTTCTTT.

This clone showed up just once. V is TRBV14 and J is TRBJ2-5; TRBD2 aligns across 8 bases. The CDR3 covers 20 residues. Germline trimming cut 0 bases from V and 5 bases from J; bases unmatched to any gene: 20. The germline gives CDR1 SGHDN, CDR2 FVKESK. CDR3 nucleotides: TGTGCCAGCAGCCAAGAGCCCCAACGAGGGATAGCGGGGAACAGGGAGACCCAGTACTTC. It yields the protein CASSQEPQRGIAGNRETQYF. Based on the CDR3 plus reference TRBV14 and TRBJ2-5, the full variable domain is EAGVTQFPSHSVIEKGQTVTLRCDPISGHDNLYWYRRVMGKEIKFLLHFVKESKQDESGMPNNRFLAERTGGTYSTLKVQPAELEDSGVYFCASSQEPQRGIAGNRETQYFGPGTRLLVL.

The V call is TRBV25-1, the J call TRBJ1-5, with a possible D match to TRBD1 (5 bases). V shed 2 bases and J shed 3 bases, with 8 bases lying between them. The CDR3 length is 14 residues. CDR1 is MGHDK, CDR2 SYGVNS, per germline. CDR3 region: CASSERGFNQPQHF. In DNA form, the CDR3 reads TGTGCCAGCAGTGAAAGGGGTTTCAATCAGCCCCAGCATTTT.

This sequence joins TRBV6-2 or TRBV6-3 and TRBJ2-4; 10 bases are shared with TRBD1. Trimming cost V 4 bases and J 6 bases; bases outside gene matches: 0. The germline V gene has CDR1 MNHEY and CDR2 SVGEGT. This CDR3 spans 13 amino acids. The CDR3: CASSWTGGNIQYF. As DNA, the CDR3 is TGTGCCAGCAGTTGGACAGGGGGAAACATTCAGTACTTC.

This chain joins TRBV6-5 and TRBJ1-1, with D perhaps TRBD1 (5 bases). Per the germline V gene, CDR1 is MNHEY and CDR2 is SVGAGI. This CDR3 comprises 13 residues. V lost 6 bases and J lost 0, with 8 bases in between. This CDR3 reads CASRQDVNTEAFF. CDR3 DNA sequence: TGTGCCAGCAGACAGGATGTGAACACTGAAGCTTTCTTT.

The V call is TRBV14, the J call TRBJ2-7; a weak D match, TRBD1 (7 bases). The CDR3 length is 14 residues. Germline CDR1 and CDR2: SGHDN and FVKESK. Deletions cut 7 bases from V and 2 bases from J, with 15 bases between. CDR3: CASTTGTRAYEQYF. The CDR3 region has the DNA TGTGCCAGCACGACAGGGACTCGAGCCTACGAGCAGTACTTC.

This clone appeared a few times. The chain couples TRBV3-1 (or the pseudogene TRBV3-2) to TRBJ1-2; the D gene is possibly TRBD1 (6 bases). The CDR3 covers 14 residues. Germline lookup yields CDR1 LGHDT and CDR2 YNNKEL (reference sequence). Trimming stripped 4 bases from V and 8 bases from J, with 17 bases between. CDR3 bases: TGTGCCAGCAGCCGAGAGCAGGGGCTTGGGGGCTACACCTTC. This gives the protein CASSREQGLGGYTF.

This clone has only one observation. This rearrangement joins TRBV7-8 to TRBJ2-7; the D gene is possibly TRBD2 (6 bases). V lost 1 base and J 4 bases, leaving 14 bases between the germline ends. CDR3 length: 15 amino acids. Germline CDR1 and CDR2: SGHVS and FQNEAQ. This chain's CDR3 is CASSLVVEGRYEQYF. CDR3 nucleotide sequence: TGTGCCAGCAGCTTAGTGGTCGAAGGGAGGTACGAGCAGTACTTC.

The chain recombines TRBV5-4 with TRBJ2-5; 11 positions match TRBD1. Per the germline V gene, CDR1 is SGHNT and CDR2 is YYREEE (reference sequence). V gave up 4 bases and J gave up 0 bases; unmatched junction bases: 8. The CDR3 length is 17 residues. The CDR3 here is CASSGGTGGPHQETQYF. CDR3 DNA: TGTGCCAGCAGCGGGGGGACAGGGGGTCCCCACCAAGAGACCCAGTACTTC.

J is TRBJ2-1 and V is TRBV20-1; D is perhaps TRBD2 (6 bases). Germline V lookup: CDR1 DFQATT, CDR2 SNEGSKA (reference sequence). The CDR3 runs 11 residues. V lost 5 bases, J lost 10 bases, and 12 bases lay in between. In DNA, the CDR3 is TGCAGTGCTCGGGGGTCTCGGGAGCAGTTCTTC. Its translation: CSARGSREQFF.

The rearrangement uses TRBV24-1 and TRBJ1-1, with D perhaps TRBD1 (5 bases). The germline V gene has CDR1 KGHDR and CDR2 SFDVKD. The germline V and J ends were trimmed by 3 bases and 9 bases, with 7 bases remaining between them. The length of the CDR3 is 11 residues. This CDR3 reads CATSDKGKAFF. In DNA form, the CDR3 reads TGTGCCACCAGTGATAAGGGGAAAGCTTTCTTT.

The chain joins TRBV25-1 to TRBJ1-4, with 10 bases identical to TRBD1. Unmatched junction bases numbered 5, after V lost 4 bases and J lost 6 bases. The CDR3 has 15 residues. Germline V CDR1 and CDR2: MGHDK, SYGVNS. The CDR3 coding sequence is TGTGCCAGCAGTGGGGACAGGGGAGTGGATGAAAAACTGTTTTTT. This encodes CASSGDRGVDEKLFF.

This clone was observed a single time. The rearrangement links TRBV10-1 to TRBJ1-1, with D maybe TRBD1 (5 bases). Looked up from germline, CDR1 is WNHNN and CDR2 is SYGVQD (reference sequence). Trimming shortened V by 5 bases and J by 4 bases, and 14 bases separated the two germline ends. The CDR3 totals 14 residues. The CDR3 region is CASSSDFRVTEAFF. CDR3 sequence (DNA): TGCGCCAGCAGTTCAGATTTCAGGGTCACTGAAGCTTTCTTT.

V is TRBV9 and J is TRBJ1-1, with D uncertain. Trimming stripped 2 bases from V and 0 bases from J, with 8 bases between. This CDR3 has 14 amino acids. Germline V gene data show CDR1 as SGDLS and CDR2 as YYNGEE. CDR3 amino acids: CASSVGGMNTEAFF. CDR3 nucleotides: TGTGCCAGCAGCGTGGGAGGAATGAACACTGAAGCTTTCTTT.

The CDR3 sequence: CASSLGQGGYVETQYF. In nucleotides, the CDR3 is TGTGCCAGCAGCTTAGGACAGGGAGGATATGTGGAGACCCAGTACTTC. This chain connects TRBV7-9 to TRBJ2-5; TRBD1 is a possible D gene (7 bases). Germline lookup yields CDR1 SEHNR and CDR2 FQNEAQ (reference sequence). The CDR3 contains 16 residues. Trimming removed 1 base at V and 5 bases at J, with 17 bases between.